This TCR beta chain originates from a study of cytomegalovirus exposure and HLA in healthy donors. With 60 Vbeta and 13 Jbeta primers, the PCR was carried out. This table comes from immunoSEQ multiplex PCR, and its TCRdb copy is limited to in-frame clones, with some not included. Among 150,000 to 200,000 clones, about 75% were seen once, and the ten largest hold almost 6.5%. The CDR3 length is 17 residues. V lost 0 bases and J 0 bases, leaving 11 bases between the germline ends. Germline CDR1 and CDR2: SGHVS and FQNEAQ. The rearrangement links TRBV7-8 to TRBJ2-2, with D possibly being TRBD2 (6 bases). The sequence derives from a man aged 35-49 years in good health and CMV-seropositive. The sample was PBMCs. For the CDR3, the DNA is TGTGCCAGCAGCTTAGCGGGACTTGTCGCGAACACCGGGGAGCTGTTTTTT. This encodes CASSLAGLVANTGELFF. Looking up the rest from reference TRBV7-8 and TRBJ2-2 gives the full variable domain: GAGVSQSPRYKVAKRGQDVALRCDPISGHVSLFWYQQALGQGPEFLTYFQNEAQLDKSGLPSDRFFAERPEGSVSTLKIQRTQQEDSAVYLCASSLAGLVANTGELFFGEGSRLTVL.